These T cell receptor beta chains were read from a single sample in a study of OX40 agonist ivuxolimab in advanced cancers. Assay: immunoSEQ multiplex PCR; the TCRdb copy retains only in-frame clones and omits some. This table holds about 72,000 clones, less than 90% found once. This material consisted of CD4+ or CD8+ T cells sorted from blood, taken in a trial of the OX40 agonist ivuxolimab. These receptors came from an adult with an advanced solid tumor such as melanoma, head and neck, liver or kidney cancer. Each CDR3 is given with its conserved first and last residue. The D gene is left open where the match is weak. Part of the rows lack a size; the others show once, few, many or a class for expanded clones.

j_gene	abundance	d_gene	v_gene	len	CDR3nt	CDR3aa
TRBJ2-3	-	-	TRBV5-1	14	TGCGCCAGCAGCCTTGGGGGTAGCACAGATACGCAGTATTTT	CASSLGGSTDTQYF
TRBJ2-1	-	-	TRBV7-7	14	TGTGCCAGCAGCCCCGATCTACCACCCAATGAGCAGTTCTTC	CASSPDLPPNEQFF
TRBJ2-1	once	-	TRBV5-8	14	TGTGCCAGCATCCTTGGGGTCCCCTGGGATGAGCAGTTCTTC	CASILGVPWDEQFF
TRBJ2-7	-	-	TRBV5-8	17	TGTGCCAGCAGCCAGGCCATAGTGGTACGGGTGGCCCACGAGCAGTACTTC	CASSQAIVVRVAHEQYF
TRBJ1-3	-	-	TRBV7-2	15	TGTGCCAGCAGCTCGATTCGTTACTCTGGAAACACCATATATTTT	CASSSIRYSGNTIYF
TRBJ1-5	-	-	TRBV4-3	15	TGCGCCAGCAGCCAATTCCCGGGGGACGATCAGCCCCAGCATTTT	CASSQFPGDDQPQHF
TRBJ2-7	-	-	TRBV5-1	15	TGCGCCAGCAGCTTGGTGGGCGAACAGGGAGGCGAGCAGTACTTC	CASSLVGEQGGEQYF
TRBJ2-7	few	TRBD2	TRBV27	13	TGTGCCAGCAGGCTAGCGGGACGCTACGAGCAGTACTTC	CASRLAGRYEQYF
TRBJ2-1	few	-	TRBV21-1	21	TGTGCCAGCAGCAAAGTACCCCTGGAAAGCCTCCCTCCGACCCGCAACAATGAGCAGTTCTTC	CASSKVPLESLPPTRNNEQFF
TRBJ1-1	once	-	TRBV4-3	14	TGCGCCAGCAGCCAAGATCTCGGGAACACTGAAGCTTTCTTT	CASSQDLGNTEAFF
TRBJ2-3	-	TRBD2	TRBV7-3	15	TGTGCCAGCAGCCGCGAGGCGGGAGTCCCAGATACGCAGTATTTT	CASSREAGVPDTQYF
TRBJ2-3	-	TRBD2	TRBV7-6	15	TGTGCCAGCAGCTCCGTCAGCGGGAGTCGCCATACGCAGTATTTT	CASSSVSGSRHTQYF
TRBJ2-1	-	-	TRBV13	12	TGTGCCAGCAGCTTATCTGCGGGAGAGCAGTTCTTC	CASSLSAGEQFF
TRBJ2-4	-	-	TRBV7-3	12	TGTGCCAGCAGCAACCCGAACAACATTCAGTACTTC	CASSNPNNIQYF
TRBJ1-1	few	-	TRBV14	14	TGTGCCAGCAGCCAAGCCCGTGGGGGTACGGGAGCTTTCTTT	CASSQARGGTGAFF
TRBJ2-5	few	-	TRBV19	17	TGTGCCAGTAGTATAAATCTATCTTGGCGGTTACAAGAGACCCAGTACTTC	CASSINLSWRLQETQYF
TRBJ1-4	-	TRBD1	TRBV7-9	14	TGTGCCAGCGCGCCGGGGACAGGAGGCGAAAAACTGTTTTTT	CASAPGTGGEKLFF
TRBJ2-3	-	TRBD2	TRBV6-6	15	TGTGCCAGCAGTTACCGGGCGGGAGGGACAGATACGCAGTATTTT	CASSYRAGGTDTQYF
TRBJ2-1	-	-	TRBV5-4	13	TGTGCCAGCAGCTTGAGCCAGCCCAATGAGCAGTTCTTC	CASSLSQPNEQFF
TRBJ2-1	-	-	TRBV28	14	TGTGCCAGCACTTCCTGGGGGAACTACAATGAGCAGTTCTTC	CASTSWGNYNEQFF
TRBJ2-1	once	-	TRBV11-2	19	TGTGCCAGCAGCTTAGTAAGGGGACGGACAGCGCCCTCCTACAATGAGCAGTTCTTC	CASSLVRGRTAPSYNEQFF
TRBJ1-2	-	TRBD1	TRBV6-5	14	TGTGCCAGCAGTTACGGACAGGGGGGCGGGGGCTACACCTTC	CASSYGQGGGGYTF
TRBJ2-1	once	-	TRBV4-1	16	TGCGCCAGCAGCCAAGATCAGGGGATAGGCTTTGATGAGCAGTTCTTC	CASSQDQGIGFDEQFF
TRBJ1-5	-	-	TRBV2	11	TGTGCCAGCAGTGGCAGAGGGGACCAGCATTTT	CASSGRGDQHF
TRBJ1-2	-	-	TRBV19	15	TGTGCCAGTAGTGAGCAACAGGGAGGGGACTATGGCTACACCTTC	CASSEQQGGDYGYTF
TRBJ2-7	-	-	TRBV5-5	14	TGTGCCAGCAGCTTGGGCAGGGCTAGGGGCGAGCAGTACTTC	CASSLGRARGEQYF
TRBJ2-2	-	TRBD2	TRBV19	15	TGTGCCAGTAGTATACTAGCGGTGAACACCGGGGAGCTGTTTTTT	CASSILAVNTGELFF
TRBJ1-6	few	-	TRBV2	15	TGTGCCAGCAGTAGGGACCCCCTGGGCAATTCACCCCTCCACTTT	CASSRDPLGNSPLHF
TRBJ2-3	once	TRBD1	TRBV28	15	TGTGCCAGCAGTGGAACCGGGACAGGGACAGATACGCAGTATTTT	CASSGTGTGTDTQYF
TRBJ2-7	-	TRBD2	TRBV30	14	TGTGCCAGATCGTCACTAGCGGGAGCCTACGAGCAGTACTTC	CARSSLAGAYEQYF
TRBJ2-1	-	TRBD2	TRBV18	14	TGTGCCAGCGGCCTAGCGGGAGAATACAATGAGCAGTTCTTC	CASGLAGEYNEQFF
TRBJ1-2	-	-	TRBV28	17	TGTGCCAGCAGTTTATGGGGGACACGGGGTTTGGGATATGGCTACACCTTC	CASSLWGTRGLGYGYTF
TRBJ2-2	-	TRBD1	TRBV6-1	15	TGTGCCAGCAGTCTTGGACAGGGGGCCACCGGGGAGCTGTTTTTT	CASSLGQGATGELFF
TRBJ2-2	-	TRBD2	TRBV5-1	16	TGCGCCAGCAGCCGAGCTCTAGCGGGAGTCACCGGGGAGCTGTTTTTT	CASSRALAGVTGELFF
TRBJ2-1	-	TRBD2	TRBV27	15	TGTGCCAGCACGGCAGCGGGAGTCTCCTACAATGAGCAGTTCTTC	CASTAAGVSYNEQFF
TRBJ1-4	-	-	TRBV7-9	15	TGTGCCAGCACCCCCCCGAGGGGAGTTGATGAAAAACTGTTTTTT	CASTPPRGVDEKLFF